The 21 T cell receptor beta chains reported below all come from one sample, sequenced in a study of T cell responses to AZD1222 COVID-19 vaccine. Method: immunoSEQ multiplex PCR; TCRdb's copy keeps in-frame clones and lacks some. This sample carries some 90,000 clones, 91% of them seen once, and the ten largest clones take approximately 5.2%. Sequencing was performed on peripheral blood, taken on day 0 of MenACWY control vaccination. The receptors were sampled from an adult in good health.

The CDR3 nucleotides read TGTGCCAGCAGCTTTAGCATGTATACGCAGTATTTT. Protein: CASSFSMYTQYF. V gene TRBV5-6 combines with J gene TRBJ2-3; D remains ambiguous. The V gene's germline CDR1 is SGHDT and CDR2 YYEEEE. V lost 2 bases and J lost 7, with 8 bases in between. The CDR3 runs to 12 residues.

The chain is built from TRBV28 and TRBJ1-2; no definite D call. Germline-derived CDR1 and CDR2 are MDHEN and SYDVKM. The CDR3 spans 16 residues. V dropped 2 bases and J dropped 8 bases, with 21 bases sitting between them. CDR3 nucleotide sequence: TGTGCCAGCAGTTTACCACACACGGTGGATTTGGACGGCTACACCTTC. Amino acid sequence: CASSLPHTVDLDGYTF.

The CDR3 region is CASSDQQGNNSPLHF. For the CDR3, the DNA is TGTGCCAGCAGTGATCAACAGGGGAATAATTCACCCCTCCACTTT. The chain couples TRBV6-1 to TRBJ1-6, with TRBD1 identical over 7 bases. There are 15 residues in the CDR3. CDR1 and CDR2 from the germline V gene are MNHNS and SASEGT. J gave up 5 bases and V 3 bases, and 4 bases lay outside the gene matches.

This chain connects TRBV28 to TRBJ2-7; 9 bases are shared with TRBD1. Unmatched junction bases numbered 11, after V lost 5 bases and J lost 6 bases. Germline V CDR1 and CDR2: MDHEN, SYDVKM. The CDR3 runs 15 residues. CDR3 in amino acids: CASSQAGTGRSEQYF. The DNA of the CDR3 is TGTGCCAGCAGTCAAGCCGGGACAGGGAGGTCCGAGCAGTACTTC. Drawing the rest from reference TRBV28 and TRBJ2-7, the complete variable domain is DVKVTQSSRYLVKRTGEKVFLECVQDMDHENMFWYRQDPGLGLRLIYFSYDVKMKEKGDIPEGYSVSREKKERFSLILESASTNQTSMYLCASSQAGTGRSEQYFGPGTRLTVT.

The chain uses TRBV28 and TRBJ1-5; D remains ambiguous. The CDR3 consists of 13 residues. The V gene's germline CDR1 is MDHEN and CDR2 SYDVKM. Trimming left V 7 bases short and J 7 bases short, with 14 bases between. CDR3 region: CASKVEGWQPQHF. CDR3 DNA: TGTGCCAGCAAGGTGGAGGGTTGGCAGCCCCAGCATTTT.

The chain uses TRBV10-2 and TRBJ1-2; 8 nucleotides line up with TRBD1. CDR3 length equals 14 residues. The ends lost 3 bases at V and 1 base at J; junction bases unmatched: 1. Germline CDR1 reads WSHSY; CDR2 reads SAAADI. CDR3 nucleotide sequence: TGCGCCAGCAGTGAAGACAGGGGTAACTATGGCTACACCTTC. Its translation is CASSEDRGNYGYTF.

The chain couples TRBV19 to TRBJ1-5, with a possible D match to TRBD1 (5 bases). Between the trimmed V and J ends, which lost 6 bases and 4 bases, there was a span of 16 bases. Germline V gives CDR1 LNHDA, CDR2 SQIVND (reference sequence). The length of the CDR3 is 15 residues. The CDR3 sequence: CASRTTVNTNQPQHF. The CDR3 coding sequence is TGTGCCAGTAGGACGACAGTTAATACTAATCAGCCCCAGCATTTT.

The rearrangement joins TRBV3-1 (or the pseudogene TRBV3-2) to TRBJ1-2, with no clear D. The CDR3 spans 12 residues. Deletions cut 1 base from V and 5 bases from J, with 5 bases between. CDR1 is LGHDT and CDR2 is YNNKEL in the germline V gene (reference sequence). Here the CDR3 reads CASSQGGYGYTF. As DNA, the CDR3 is TGTGCCAGCAGCCAAGGCGGTTATGGCTACACCTTC.

The chain employs TRBV24-1 and TRBJ2-2; D gene ambiguous. This CDR3 comprises 15 residues. Germline CDR1 KGHDR, CDR2 SFDVKD. The V and J ends lost 7 bases and 0 bases respectively, with 11 bases between them. Here the CDR3 reads CATRPTYANTGELFF. The CDR3 region has the DNA TGTGCCACCAGACCGACATACGCGAACACCGGGGAGCTGTTTTTT.

This clone came up a few times. The chain has TRBV7-2 and TRBJ2-5; no definite D call. The length of the CDR3 is 13 residues. From germline, CDR1 is SGHTA and CDR2 FQGNSA. The V end was cut by 5 bases, the J end by 2 bases, with 9 bases between. Here the CDR3 reads CASSVRVQETQYF. The CDR3 bases are TGTGCCAGCAGCGTTCGAGTGCAAGAGACCCAGTACTTC.

This chain joins TRBV9 and TRBJ1-1, with D hard to call. Looked up from germline, CDR1 is SGDLS and CDR2 is YYNGEE. There are 13 residues in the CDR3. Trimming shortened V by 2 bases and J by 2 bases, and 7 bases separated the two germline ends. In DNA form, the CDR3 reads TGTGCCAGCAGCGTCCTGGAAAACACTGAAGCTTTCTTT. It is translated as CASSVLENTEAFF.

The chain combines TRBV28 with TRBJ1-2; 7 bases match TRBD1. The ends lost 4 bases at V and 0 bases at J; junction bases unmatched: 5. The CDR3 is made up of 15 amino acids. CDR1 and CDR2 (germline): MDHEN, SYDVKM. The CDR3 DNA reads TGTGCCAGCAGTTCCCCGGACAGGCCTAACTATGGCTACACCTTC. It encodes CASSSPDRPNYGYTF.

The chain employs TRBV11-2 and TRBJ1-4; 8 bases are shared with TRBD1. Germline loops: CDR1 SGHAT, CDR2 FQNNGV. With V trimmed by 5 bases and J by 8 bases, 4 bases remained unmatched. CDR3 length: 13 amino acids. CDR3 bases: TGTGCCAGCAGCCAATGGACAGGGGAAAAACTGTTTTTT. Translating it yields CASSQWTGEKLFF.

The DNA of the CDR3 is TGTGCCAGCAGCTGGGGGGAGGCAACTAATGAAAAACTGTTTTTT. This codes for CASSWGEATNEKLFF. This chain joins TRBV6-6 and TRBJ1-4, with a tentative D call TRBD1 (5 bases). Trimming left V 6 bases short and J 0 bases short, with 11 bases between. Germline V CDR1 and CDR2: MNHNY, SVGAGI (reference sequence). This CDR3 is 15 amino acids long.

V and J are TRBV28 and TRBJ1-2, with D possibly TRBD1 on 5 matching bases. This CDR3 is 14 amino acids long. Germline loops: CDR1 MDHEN, CDR2 SYDVKM. The V end was cut by 7 bases, the J end by 4 bases, with 16 bases between. The CDR3 nucleotides read TGTGCCAGCATGTCAGGGCGAAAGTTCTATGGCTACACCTTC. It translates to CASMSGRKFYGYTF.

The gene calls are TRBV28 and TRBJ1-2, with 7 bases identical to TRBD1. The germline gives CDR1 MDHEN, CDR2 SYDVKM. V lost 6 bases, J lost 4 bases, and 5 bases stayed unmatched. This CDR3 region has 13 residues. The CDR3 here is CASRDRRIYGYTF. The CDR3 DNA reads as TGTGCCAGCAGGGACAGGCGTATCTATGGCTACACCTTC.

This sequence joins TRBV2 and TRBJ2-5; D possibly matches TRBD1 or TRBD2 (5 bases each). The CDR3 is 13 amino acids. V was cut by 1 base and J by 2 bases, with 5 bases left in between. Germline V CDR1 and CDR2: SNHLY, FYNNEI. The CDR3 DNA is TGTGCCAGCAGTGAAGGGGGGCAAGAGACCCAGTACTTC. Translated, it gives CASSEGGQETQYF.

The V call is TRBV11-2, the J call TRBJ2-7; D possibly uses TRBD1 or TRBD2 (6 bases each). The CDR3 is 15 residues long. Germline values: CDR1 SGHAT, CDR2 FQNNGV. The germline V and J ends were trimmed by 0 bases and 4 bases, with 13 bases remaining between them. CDR3 protein: CASSLEGGLGYEQYF. CDR3 nucleotide sequence: TGTGCCAGCAGCTTAGAAGGGGGGTTGGGTTACGAGCAGTACTTC.

V and J are TRBV7-2 and TRBJ1-1, with D maybe TRBD1 (6 bases). Trimming cost V 5 bases and J 3 bases, with 22 bases left between them. Germline CDR1 is SGHTA and CDR2 is FQGNSA. There are 17 residues in the CDR3. The CDR3 nucleotides read TGTGCCAGCAGCAGAGGAGGGGGGCTGGGGAGAGACACTGAAGCTTTCTTT. This gives the protein CASSRGGGLGRDTEAFF. Variable domain in full (rest from reference TRBV7-2 and TRBJ1-1): GAGVSQSPSNKVTEKGKDVELRCDPISGHTALYWYRQSLGQGLEFLIYFQGNSAPDKSGLPSDRFSAERTGGSVSTLTIQRTQQEDSAVYLCASSRGGGLGRDTEAFFGQGTRLTVV.

The chain is built from TRBV3-1 (or the pseudogene TRBV3-2) and TRBJ1-4; 11 positions match TRBD1. The junction had 5 bases not matched to a gene; V was cut back by 4 bases and J by 7 bases. The CDR3 totals 15 residues. Looked up from germline, CDR1 is LGHDT and CDR2 is YNNKEL (reference sequence). The CDR3 bases are TGTGCCAGCAGCCGTGCCGGGACAGGGGGTGAAAAACTGTTTTTT. It codes for CASSRAGTGGEKLFF.

Points on this clone: The identical CDR3 is also encoded by other nucleotide sequences in the sample. The V and J genes are TRBV27 and TRBJ1-1; D perhaps matches TRBD1 (5 bases). CDR3 size: 13 residues. V was trimmed by 5 bases and J by 1 base, leaving 8 bases between them. The germline gives CDR1 MNHEY, CDR2 SMNVEV (reference sequence). CDR3 residues: CASSLGGNTEAFF. In nucleotides, the CDR3 is TGTGCCAGCAGTCTCGGGGGGAACACTGAAGCTTTCTTT.